This T cell receptor (beta chain) derives from a study of CD8 T cells in ankylosing spondylitis (dated by TCRdb to 2015 to 2018). With regard to the full study: To find TCR variants linked to disease, the study profiled T cell receptor beta repertoires in ankylosing spondylitis patients and healthy donors. The full study cohort comprised about 24 ankylosing spondylitis patients and about 110 healthy donors. Peripheral blood was sampled, and synovial fluid was additionally collected from ankylosing spondylitis patients.

In regard to this clonotype: Its antigen target is currently unknown. No base qualities exist here, and no much larger clone lies one base off it.

The instrument given in TCRdb is Illumina HiSeq 2500. TCR beta libraries were prepared by quantitative 5'-RACE with molecular barcodes. As for how the authors treated the data: A new computational method, built on a probabilistic model of VDJ rearrangement, was used to identify disease-linked TCR variants. The raw public data were reprocessed by TCRdb itself: fastp quality trimming at Q25, MiXCR clonotype calling, in-frame beta chains only. Each record represents a unique CDR3 protein, reported with the most common genes and DNA among its rows. The V and J calls were not made by the authors but by TCRdb's processing. The sample table records a few hundred thousand distinct CDR3 sequences; roughly a quarter of these occur just once. The ten largest account for about 0.6% of the sample. V is trimmed back by 4 bases and J by 3 bases, and the junction contains 7 bases that no gene match accounts for. The CDR3 holds 16 amino acids from the cysteine to the phenylalanine. The sequence is cut down to CDR3 DNA, 48 bases in frame from base 1. In the germline V gene, CDR1 corresponds to SGHRS and CDR2 to YFSETQ.

What the research found in general, with its limitations: Blood from ankylosing spondylitis patients appeared to be characterized by a TCR beta motif made up of 8 or 9 highly homologous amino acid variants. Some motif variants had previously been reported in the synovial fluid and blood of reactive arthritis patients, which suggests shared mechanisms of disease initiation. The disease-linked clones had a CD8+ phenotype and were found at relatively low frequencies in peripheral blood. Significant enrichment of the disease-linked clones was reported in matched synovial fluid samples from ankylosing spondylitis patients.

Sequenced: blood, either unsorted or a sorted T cell fraction (not recorded which). In this chain, TRBV5-1 is recombined with TRBJ2-3, with 11 bases matching TRBD2. The TCR sequence derives from a male donor with ankylosing spondylitis or in good health (not recorded which). The CDR3 in this case is CASSPGLAGLTDTQYF. The DNA reads TGCGCCAGCAGCCCTGGACTAGCGGGTTTGACAGATACGCAGTATTTT.